Following are 19 T cell receptor beta chains from one sample sequenced in a study of CD8+CD57+ T cells in acquired aplastic anemia. Genomic DNA provided the template from which TCR beta VDJ and CDR3 profiles were obtained. TCRdb re-called the reads with MiXCR, one entry per CDR3 protein. The sample has roughly 180,000 distinct CDR3 sequences, 55% to 70% seen once. Sequencing input: sorted CD4+, CD8+, or CD8+CD57+ T cells (not recorded which) from PBMCs. These receptors were obtained from a human donor with severe aplastic anemia or a healthy control (not recorded which).

Ten or more counts support this clonotype. The chain employs TRBV19 and TRBJ1-5, with 7 nucleotides matching TRBD1. The CDR3 sequence is 12 residues long. The V and J ends lost 9 bases and 7 bases, in that order; junction bases with no gene match: 6. Germline values: CDR1 LNHDA, CDR2 SQIVND (reference sequence). The CDR3 spells CASTLTGQPQHF. In DNA, the CDR3 is TGTGCCAGCACATTGACAGGGCAGCCCCAGCATTTT.

CDR3 DNA: TGTGCCAGCAGCACTAGGGACAGGCTCTACGAGCAGTACGTC. Residues: CASSTRDRLYEQYV. This chain connects TRBV7-8 to TRBJ2-7; the match to TRBD1 covers 8 bases. The CDR3 has 14 residues. The V segment lost 5 bases and the J segment 3 bases; nucleotides outside the gene matches: 6. The germline gives CDR1 SGHVS, CDR2 FQNEAQ.

This clonotype was counted at least ten times. The chain has TRBV5-5 and TRBJ1-2; D unclear. CDR3 size: 13 residues. V gave up 1 base and J gave up 1 base, with 5 bases separating them. Germline CDR1 SGHKS, CDR2 YYEKEE (reference sequence). Written as DNA, the CDR3 is TGTGCCAGCAGCTTGAACAGTAACTATGGCTACACCTTC. Translating gives CASSLNSNYGYTF.

The chain recombines TRBV20-1 with TRBJ2-7; D might be TRBD2 (6 bases). The germline V gene has CDR1 DFQATT and CDR2 SNEGSKA (reference sequence). V gave up 0 bases and J gave up 4 bases, with 22 bases separating them. This CDR3 is built from 17 residues. CDR3 loop: CSARDLGNSGFWYEQYF. The DNA for the CDR3 is TGCAGTGCTAGAGATTTGGGAAATAGCGGTTTCTGGTACGAGCAGTACTTC.

This clonotype was counted only a few times. This chain connects TRBV7-9 to TRBJ1-6; TRBD1 matches at 8 bases. V dropped 1 base and J dropped 10; count of bases not matched to a gene: 6. This CDR3 contains 15 residues. CDR1 and CDR2 (germline): SEHNR, FQNEAQ (reference sequence). CDR3 DNA: TGTGCCAGCAGCTTAGAAGACAGGGGAGACTCACCCCTCCACTTT. Its translation: CASSLEDRGDSPLHF. The whole variable domain, remainder taken from reference TRBV7-9 and TRBJ1-6, is DTGVSQNPRHKITKRGQNVTFRCDPISEHNRLYWYRQTLGQGPEFLTYFQNEAQLEKSRLLSDRFSAERPKGSFSTLEIQRTEQGDSAMYLCASSLEDRGDSPLHFGNGTRLTVT.

This chain connects TRBV10-2 to TRBJ1-1; D gene uncertain. V lost 6 bases and J 7 bases, leaving 12 bases between the germline ends. Germline V gene data show CDR1 as WSHSY and CDR2 as SAAADI. The CDR3 covers 12 residues. CDR3 loop: CASRTPMGEAFF. CDR3 bases: TGCGCCAGCAGGACACCTATGGGTGAAGCTTTCTTT.

The sample holds one count of this clonotype. The gene calls are TRBV9 and TRBJ2-3; D tentatively fits TRBD1 or TRBD2 (5 bases each). Trimming cost V 4 bases and J 1 base, with 13 bases left between them. Germline values: CDR1 SGDLS, CDR2 YYNGEE. This CDR3 is 15 amino acids long. The CDR3 protein is CASSMGTGRTDTQYF. The CDR3 bases are TGTGCCAGCAGCATGGGGACGGGCCGCACAGATACGCAGTATTTT.

The table lists this clonotype with many counts. The chain employs TRBV6-6 and TRBJ2-2; D is undetermined. The germline CDR1 and CDR2 sequences are MNHNY and SVGAGI (reference sequence). The CDR3 sequence is 12 residues long. Trimming removed 4 bases at V and 1 base at J, with 1 base between. The CDR3 nucleotides read TGTGCCAGCAGTTTGAACACCGGGGAGCTGTTTTTT. It codes for CASSLNTGELFF.

The chain links TRBV12-3 or TRBV12-4 to TRBJ1-4; D gene ambiguous. This CDR3 is 15 amino acids long. The ends were cut back, 3 bases at V and 0 bases at J, with 8 bases in the middle. CDR3 amino acids: CASSLYGTTNEKLFF. The CDR3 DNA follows: TGTGCCAGCAGTTTGTACGGAACAACTAATGAAAAACTGTTTTTT.

The CDR3 loop is CSASRRGTSGGPYNEQFF. CDR3 bases: TGCAGTGCTTCTCGTCGCGGGACTAGCGGGGGGCCCTACAATGAGCAGTTCTTC. The rearrangement joins TRBV20-1 to TRBJ2-1; 15 positions agree with TRBD2. The germline CDR1 and CDR2 sequences are DFQATT and SNEGSKA (reference sequence). Germline trimming cut 5 bases from V and 2 bases from J; bases unmatched to any gene: 10. The CDR3 contains 18 residues.

The chain combines TRBV10-3 with TRBJ2-7; 10 bases match TRBD1. Germline CDR1 is ENHRY and CDR2 is SYGVKD. With 6 bases clipped from V and 6 bases from J, the junction kept 2 bases outside the gene matches. This CDR3 spans 12 amino acids. The CDR3 reads CAIRTGGSEQYF. The CDR3 bases are TGTGCCATCAGGACAGGGGGCTCCGAGCAGTACTTC.

The CDR3 reads CASSQGTAHLNSPLHF. The CDR3 DNA is TGCGCCAGCAGCCAAGGGACGGCACACCTTAATTCACCCCTCCACTTT. The V and J genes are TRBV4-1 and TRBJ1-6; D not resolved. Germline lookup yields CDR1 MGHRA and CDR2 YSYEKL. With 1 base removed from V and 6 bases from J, the gap between germline ends came to 13 bases. The CDR3 sequence is 16 residues long.

This clonotype was detected many times. The chain carries TRBV7-8 and TRBJ2-3; the match to TRBD2 covers 16 bases. Per the germline V gene, CDR1 is SGHVS and CDR2 is FQNEAQ. The CDR3 extends over 18 amino acids. V gave up 5 bases and J gave up 5 bases; unmatched junction bases: 10. CDR3 residues: CASSPGLAGGQLLDTQYF. The CDR3 region has the DNA TGTGCCAGCAGCCCGGGACTAGCGGGGGGGCAACTTTTAGATACGCAGTATTTT.

The chain couples TRBV2 to TRBJ2-7; D is uncertain. Germline CDR1 reads SNHLY; CDR2 reads FYNNEI. V dropped 5 bases and J dropped 3 bases, with 11 bases sitting between them. The length of the CDR3 is 13 residues. The CDR3 spells CASSLDRYYEQYF. The CDR3 nucleotides read TGTGCCAGCAGTTTAGACCGATACTACGAGCAGTACTTC.

V usage is TRBV2 and J usage is TRBJ1-1; D is unresolved. The germline gives CDR1 SNHLY, CDR2 FYNNEI. The V end lost 8 bases, the J end lost 0 bases, and 13 bases lay between the germline ends. The CDR3 runs 14 residues. As DNA, the CDR3 is TGTGCCAGCTGCGCCTTCATAGTGAACACTGAAGCTTTCTTT. Translation: CASCAFIVNTEAFF.

The chain carries TRBV24-1 and TRBJ2-7; D is unclear. In germline, CDR1 is KGHDR, CDR2 SFDVKD. Deletions cut 7 bases from V and 3 bases from J, with 18 bases between. This CDR3 is built from 15 residues. CDR3 coding DNA: TGTGCCACCAGCGAGACACCACCCACCTTCTACGAGCAGTACTTC. This encodes CATSETPPTFYEQYF.

The chain joins TRBV7-9 to TRBJ2-2; TRBD2 aligns across 10 bases. Germline CDR1 reads SEHNR; CDR2 reads FQNEAQ (reference sequence). V was clipped by 5 bases and J by 4 bases; unmatched bases: 13. This CDR3 is built from 18 residues. CDR3 coding DNA: TGTGCCAGCAGCCATTTGGGAGCGGGGGGGCCGGGCACCGGGGAGCTGTTTTTT. Its protein product is CASSHLGAGGPGTGELFF.

This clonotype was counted between two and nine times. CDR3 residues: CASSLGTTNEQYF. CDR3 in DNA: TGTGCCAGCAGCTTAGGGACGACTAACGAGCAGTACTTC. V gene TRBV11-2 combines with J gene TRBJ2-7; TRBD2 might be the D (5 bases). Trimming cost V 1 base and J 5 bases, with 9 bases left between them. The germline V gene has CDR1 SGHAT and CDR2 FQNNGV. The CDR3 contains 13 residues.

Worth noting for this clonotype: A much larger clone lies one base from this, so it may be a read error. The genes are TRBV6-1 and TRBJ2-7; D gene ambiguous. The germline V gene has CDR1 MNHNS and CDR2 SASEGT. The CDR3 contains 12 residues. V shed 4 bases and J shed 2 bases, with 6 bases lying between them. DNA of the CDR3: TGTGCCAGCAGTGGGTGGACCTACGAGCAGTACTTC. Translating it yields CASSGWTYEQYF.